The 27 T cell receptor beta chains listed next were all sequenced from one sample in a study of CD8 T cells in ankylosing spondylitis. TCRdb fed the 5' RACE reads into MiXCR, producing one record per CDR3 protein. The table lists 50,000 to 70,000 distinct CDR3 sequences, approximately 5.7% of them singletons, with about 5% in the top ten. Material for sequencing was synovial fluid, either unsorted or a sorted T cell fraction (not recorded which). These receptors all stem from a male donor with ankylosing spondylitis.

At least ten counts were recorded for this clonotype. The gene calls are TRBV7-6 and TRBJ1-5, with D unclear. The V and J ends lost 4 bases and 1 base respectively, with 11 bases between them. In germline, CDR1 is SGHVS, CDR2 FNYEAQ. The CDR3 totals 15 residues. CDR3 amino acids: CASSSGGMSNQPQHF. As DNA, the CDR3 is TGTGCCAGCAGCTCCGGCGGGATGAGCAATCAGCCCCAGCATTTT.

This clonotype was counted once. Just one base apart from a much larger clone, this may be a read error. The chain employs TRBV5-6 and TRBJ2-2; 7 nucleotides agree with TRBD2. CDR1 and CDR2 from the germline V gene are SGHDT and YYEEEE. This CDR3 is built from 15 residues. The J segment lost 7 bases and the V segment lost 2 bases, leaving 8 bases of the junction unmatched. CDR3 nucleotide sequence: TGTGCCAGCAGCTTCTATGAGCGGGAAAGCGGGGAGCTGTTTTTT. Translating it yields CASSFYERESGELFF.

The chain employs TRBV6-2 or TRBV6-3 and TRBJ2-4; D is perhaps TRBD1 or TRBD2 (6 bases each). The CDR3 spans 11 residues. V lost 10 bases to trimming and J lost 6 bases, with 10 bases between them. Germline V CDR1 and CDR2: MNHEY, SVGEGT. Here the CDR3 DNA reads TGTGCCATCGGAGGGGGAAACATTCAGTACTTC. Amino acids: CAIGGGNIQYF.

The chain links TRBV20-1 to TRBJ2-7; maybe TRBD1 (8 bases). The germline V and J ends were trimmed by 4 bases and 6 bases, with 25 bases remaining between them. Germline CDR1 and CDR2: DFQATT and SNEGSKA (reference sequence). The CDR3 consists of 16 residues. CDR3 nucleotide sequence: TGCAGTGCTATGAGGACAGGGAGGGACTCCGTTCTCGAGCAGTACTTC. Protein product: CSAMRTGRDSVLEQYF.

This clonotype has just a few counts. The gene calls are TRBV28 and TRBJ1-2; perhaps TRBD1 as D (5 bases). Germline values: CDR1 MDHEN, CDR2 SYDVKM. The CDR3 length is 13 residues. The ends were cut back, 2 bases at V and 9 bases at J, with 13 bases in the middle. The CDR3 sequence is CASSLTVEGSYTF. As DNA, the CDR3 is TGTGCCAGCAGTTTAACGGTTGAGGGGAGCTACACCTTC.

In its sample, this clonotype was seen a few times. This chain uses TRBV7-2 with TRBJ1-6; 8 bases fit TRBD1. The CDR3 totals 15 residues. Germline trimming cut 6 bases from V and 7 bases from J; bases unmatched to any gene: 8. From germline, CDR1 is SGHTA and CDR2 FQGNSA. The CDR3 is CASRLDRGGNSPLHF. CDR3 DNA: TGTGCCAGCAGACTAGACAGGGGTGGAAATTCACCCCTCCACTTT.

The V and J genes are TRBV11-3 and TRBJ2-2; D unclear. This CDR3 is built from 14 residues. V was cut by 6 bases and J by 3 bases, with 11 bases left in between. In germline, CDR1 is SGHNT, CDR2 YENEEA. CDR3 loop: CASSSGSYTGELFF. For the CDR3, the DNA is TGTGCCAGCAGTTCCGGGTCTTACACCGGGGAGCTGTTTTTT. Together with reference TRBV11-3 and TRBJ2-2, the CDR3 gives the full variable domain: EAGVVQSPRYKIIEKKQPVAFWCNPISGHNTLYWYLQNLGQGPELLIRYENEEAVDDSQLPKDRFSAERLKGVDSTLKIQPAELGDSAVYLCASSSGSYTGELFFGEGSRLTVL.

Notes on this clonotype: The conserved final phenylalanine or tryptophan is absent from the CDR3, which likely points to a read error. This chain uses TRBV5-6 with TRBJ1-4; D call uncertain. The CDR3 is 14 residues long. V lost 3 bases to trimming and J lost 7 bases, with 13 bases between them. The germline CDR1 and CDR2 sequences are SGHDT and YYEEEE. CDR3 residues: CASSSRILFEKLFC. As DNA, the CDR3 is TGTGCCAGCAGCTCCAGGATTCTATTTGAAAAACTGTTTTGT.

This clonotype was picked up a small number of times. The DNA for the CDR3 is TGTGCCAGCAGCGTAGCCAGGTACAGCACAGATACGCAGTATTTT. Protein product: CASSVARYSTDTQYF. V usage is TRBV9 and J usage is TRBJ2-3; D is unclear. Germline V gene data show CDR1 as SGDLS and CDR2 as YYNGEE. The CDR3 consists of 15 residues. With 0 bases removed from V and 0 bases from J, the gap between germline ends came to 8 bases.

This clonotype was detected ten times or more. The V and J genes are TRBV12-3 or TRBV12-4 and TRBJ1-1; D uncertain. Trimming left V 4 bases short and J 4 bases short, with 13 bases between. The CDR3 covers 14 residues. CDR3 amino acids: CASSSVLGFTEAFF. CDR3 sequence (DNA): TGTGCCAGCAGTTCCGTATTGGGGTTCACTGAAGCTTTCTTT.

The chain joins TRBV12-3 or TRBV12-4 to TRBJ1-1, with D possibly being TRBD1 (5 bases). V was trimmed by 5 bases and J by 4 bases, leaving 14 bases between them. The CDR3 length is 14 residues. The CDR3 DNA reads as TGTGCCAGCAGTCTACAGGATGGGAGCACTGAAGCTTTCTTT. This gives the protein CASSLQDGSTEAFF.

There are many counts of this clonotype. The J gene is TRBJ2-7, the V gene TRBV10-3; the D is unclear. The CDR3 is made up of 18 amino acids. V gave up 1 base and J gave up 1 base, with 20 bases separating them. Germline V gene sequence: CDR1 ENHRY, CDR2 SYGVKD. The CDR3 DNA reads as TGTGCCATCAGTGAGTTAGACCCACAACGGACCCCTTCCTACGAGCAGTACTTC. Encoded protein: CAISELDPQRTPSYEQYF.

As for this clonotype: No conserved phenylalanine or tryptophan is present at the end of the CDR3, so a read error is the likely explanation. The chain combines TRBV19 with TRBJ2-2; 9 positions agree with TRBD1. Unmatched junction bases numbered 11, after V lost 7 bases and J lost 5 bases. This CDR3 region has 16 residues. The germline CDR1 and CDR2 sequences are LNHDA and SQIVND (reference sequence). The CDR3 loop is CASIGMGQGKTGELFS. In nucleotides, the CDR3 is TGTGCCAGTATTGGGATGGGACAGGGAAAAACCGGGGAGCTGTTTTCT.

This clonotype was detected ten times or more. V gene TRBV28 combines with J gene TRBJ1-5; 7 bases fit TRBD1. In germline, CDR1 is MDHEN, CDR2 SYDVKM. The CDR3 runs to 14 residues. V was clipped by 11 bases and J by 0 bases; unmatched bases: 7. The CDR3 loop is CAGSDRVSNQPQHF. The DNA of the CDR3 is TGTGCCGGATCCGACAGGGTTAGCAATCAGCCCCAGCATTTT.

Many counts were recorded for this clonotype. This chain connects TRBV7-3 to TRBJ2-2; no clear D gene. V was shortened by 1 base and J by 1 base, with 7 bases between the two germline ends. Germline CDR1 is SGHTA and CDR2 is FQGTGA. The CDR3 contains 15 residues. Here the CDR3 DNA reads TGTGCCAGCAGCTTAAACCGACAGAACACCGGGGAGCTGTTTTTT. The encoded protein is CASSLNRQNTGELFF.

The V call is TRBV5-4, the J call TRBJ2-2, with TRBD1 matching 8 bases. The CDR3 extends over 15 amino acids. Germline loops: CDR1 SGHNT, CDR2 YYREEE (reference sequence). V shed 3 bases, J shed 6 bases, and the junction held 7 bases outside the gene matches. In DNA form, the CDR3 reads TGTGCCAGCAGCTCGGACAGGGAAAGGGCCGGGGAGCTGTTTTTT. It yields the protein CASSSDRERAGELFF.

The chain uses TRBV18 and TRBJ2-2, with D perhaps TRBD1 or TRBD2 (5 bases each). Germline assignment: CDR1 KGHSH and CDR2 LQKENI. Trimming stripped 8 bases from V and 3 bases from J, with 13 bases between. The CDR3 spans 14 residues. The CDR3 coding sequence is TGTGCCAGCCAGCCAAGGGGACACACCGGGGAGCTGTTTTTT. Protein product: CASQPRGHTGELFF.

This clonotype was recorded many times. CDR3 sequence: CASSLFGGRGETQYF. The CDR3 DNA reads TGTGCCAGCAGCTTGTTTGGCGGGCGGGGAGAGACCCAGTACTTC. The chain uses TRBV5-5 and TRBJ2-5; D is possibly TRBD2 (6 bases). The CDR3 is made up of 15 amino acids. Germline V lookup: CDR1 SGHKS, CDR2 YYEKEE (reference sequence). V was trimmed by 1 base and J by 4 bases, leaving 14 bases between them.

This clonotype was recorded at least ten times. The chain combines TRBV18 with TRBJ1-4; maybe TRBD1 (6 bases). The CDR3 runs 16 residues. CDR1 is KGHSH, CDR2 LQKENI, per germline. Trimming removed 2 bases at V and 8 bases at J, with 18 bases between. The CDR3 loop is CASSPEQADSREKLFF. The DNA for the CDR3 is TGTGCCAGCTCACCAGAACAAGCGGACAGCCGGGAAAAACTGTTTTTT.

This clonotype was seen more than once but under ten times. For the CDR3, the DNA is TGTGCCACCAGCTGGACTAGCGCCCTTCCGCGAGGCGGGGAGCTGTTTTTT. It is translated as CATSWTSALPRGGELFF. The genes are TRBV27 and TRBJ2-2; 9 nucleotides align to TRBD2. Germline CDR1 is MNHEY and CDR2 is SMNVEV (reference sequence). With V trimmed by 10 bases and J by 7 bases, 19 bases remained unmatched. This CDR3 has 17 amino acids.

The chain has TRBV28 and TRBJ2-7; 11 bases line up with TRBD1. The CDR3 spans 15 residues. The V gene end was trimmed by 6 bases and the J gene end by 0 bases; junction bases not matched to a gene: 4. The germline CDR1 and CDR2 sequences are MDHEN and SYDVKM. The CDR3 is CASRRDRGYSYEQYF. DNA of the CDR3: TGTGCCAGCAGGCGGGACAGGGGGTACTCCTACGAGCAGTACTTC.

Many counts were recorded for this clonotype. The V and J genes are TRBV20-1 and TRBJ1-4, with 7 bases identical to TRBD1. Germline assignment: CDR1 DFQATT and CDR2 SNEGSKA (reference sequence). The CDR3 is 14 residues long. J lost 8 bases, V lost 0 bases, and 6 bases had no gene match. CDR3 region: CSARETGILEKLFF. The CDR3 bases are TGCAGTGCTAGAGAGACAGGGATTTTGGAAAAACTGTTTTTT.

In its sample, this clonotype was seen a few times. The CDR3 loop is CASSGAEVEETQYF. CDR3 nucleotide sequence: TGTGCCAGCAGTGGGGCGGAGGTTGAGGAGACCCAGTACTTC. The chain uses TRBV6-1 and TRBJ2-5; possibly TRBD2 for D (5 bases). The germline CDR1 and CDR2 sequences are MNHNS and SASEGT. The CDR3 extends over 14 amino acids. V lost 4 bases, J lost 5 bases, and 14 bases lay in between.

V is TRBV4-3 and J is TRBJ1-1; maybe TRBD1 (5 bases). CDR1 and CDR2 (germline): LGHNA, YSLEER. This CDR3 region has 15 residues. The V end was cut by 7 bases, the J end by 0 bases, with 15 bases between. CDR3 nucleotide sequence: TGCGCCAGCACCCTAGGCCGGACAATGAACACTGAAGCTTTCTTT. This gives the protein CASTLGRTMNTEAFF.

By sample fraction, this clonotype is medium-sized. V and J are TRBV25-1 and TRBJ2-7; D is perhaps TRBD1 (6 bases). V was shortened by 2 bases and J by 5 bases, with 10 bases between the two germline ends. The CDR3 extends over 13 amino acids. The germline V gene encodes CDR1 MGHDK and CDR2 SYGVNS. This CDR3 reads CASSEQGRNEQYF. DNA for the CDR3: TGTGCCAGCAGTGAACAGGGGCGGAACGAGCAGTACTTC.

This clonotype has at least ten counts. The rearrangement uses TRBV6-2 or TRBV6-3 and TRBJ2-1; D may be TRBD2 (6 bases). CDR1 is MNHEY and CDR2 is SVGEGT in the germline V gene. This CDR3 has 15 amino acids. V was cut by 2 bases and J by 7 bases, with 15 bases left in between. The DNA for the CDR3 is TGTGCCAGCAGTTACGGAGGGAGAAGTTGGAATGAGCAGTTCTTC. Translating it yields CASSYGGRSWNEQFF.

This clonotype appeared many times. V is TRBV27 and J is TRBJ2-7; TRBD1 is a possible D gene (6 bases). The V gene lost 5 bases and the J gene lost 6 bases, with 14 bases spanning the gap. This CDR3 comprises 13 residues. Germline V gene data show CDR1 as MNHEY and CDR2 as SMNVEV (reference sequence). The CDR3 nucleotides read TGTGCCAGCAGTCCAAACAGGGTTTTCGAGCAGTACTTC. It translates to CASSPNRVFEQYF.